Below are 9 T cell receptor beta chains sequenced from a single sample in a study of T cell responses to AZD1222 COVID-19 vaccine. Here immunoSEQ multiplex PCR was the method, and the copy in TCRdb shows in-frame clones only, minus some. The sample has under 300,000 clones, more than 80% seen once. Sample: peripheral blood, taken on day 0 of AZD1222 vaccination. The receptor set was obtained from an adult in good health.

This rearrangement joins TRBV6-5 to TRBJ1-2, with D tentatively TRBD1 (6 bases). Germline values: CDR1 MNHEY, CDR2 SVGAGI. The length of the CDR3 is 14 residues. V was clipped by 7 bases and J by 0 bases, with 12 bases between them. The CDR3 sequence: CASKGQKANYGYTF. The CDR3 bases are TGTGCCAGCAAAGGACAGAAGGCTAACTATGGCTACACCTTC.

The rearrangement uses TRBV6-5 and TRBJ1-4; tentative D call: TRBD1 (6 bases). V lost 7 bases and J lost 8, with 17 bases in between. The CDR3 is made up of 14 amino acids. Germline loops: CDR1 MNHEY, CDR2 SVGAGI. Here the CDR3 DNA reads TGTGCCAGCAAACTTACAGGGATGATGGAAAAACTGTTTTTT. Its protein product is CASKLTGMMEKLFF.

The rearrangement links TRBV4-3 to TRBJ2-3; 12 bases align to TRBD2. V trimming: 3 bases; J trimming: 7 bases; junction bases outside the gene matches: 8. In germline, CDR1 is LGHNA, CDR2 YSLEER. The CDR3 runs to 16 residues. CDR3 protein: CASSHGLAGYRNTQYF. The DNA of the CDR3 is TGCGCCAGCAGCCACGGACTAGCGGGATACAGGAATACGCAGTATTTT.

This clone has only one observation. This chain links TRBV25-1 with TRBJ2-7; the D is unclear. Germline V lookup: CDR1 MGHDK, CDR2 SYGVNS. The V and J ends lost 4 bases and 1 base respectively, with 5 bases between them. The CDR3 sequence is 12 residues long. The CDR3, as DNA: TGTGCCAGCAGTGCGAAGTCCTACGAGCAGTACTTC. The encoded protein is CASSAKSYEQYF.

V and J are TRBV24-1 and TRBJ2-1; perhaps D is TRBD1 or TRBD2 (6 bases each). This CDR3 is 16 amino acids long. V dropped 5 bases and J dropped 7 bases, with 20 bases sitting between them. Germline V lookup: CDR1 KGHDR, CDR2 SFDVKD. CDR3 residues: CATSAWVSGASNEQFF. The CDR3 DNA reads as TGTGCCACCAGTGCCTGGGTATCGGGGGCCAGTAATGAGCAGTTCTTC.

The V gene is TRBV28, the J gene TRBJ1-3; D ambiguous. The germline gives CDR1 MDHEN, CDR2 SYDVKM. Trimming left V 5 bases short and J 0 bases short, with 14 bases between. The CDR3 has 16 residues. CDR3 bases: TGTGCCAGCAGTCCCCGCCGTGGGCACTCTGGAAACACCATATATTTT. Its protein is CASSPRRGHSGNTIYF.

V gene TRBV7-9 combines with J gene TRBJ2-1; D remains unclear. From germline, CDR1 is SEHNR and CDR2 FQNEAQ (reference sequence). The CDR3 totals 13 residues. Trimming removed 5 bases from V and 6 bases from J, with 11 bases in between. The CDR3 nucleotides read TGTGCCAGCAGCACGACTGCCTTCAATGAGCAGTTCTTC. Translating it yields CASSTTAFNEQFF.

The chain uses TRBV2 and TRBJ1-1; a weak D match, TRBD1 (5 bases). V dropped 6 bases and J dropped 11 bases, with 13 bases sitting between them. Germline V gene sequence: CDR1 SNHLY, CDR2 FYNNEI. There are 11 residues in the CDR3. DNA of the CDR3: TGTGCCAGCAGCCCAGGGAGGGTGGCTTTCTTT. Translating gives CASSPGRVAFF.

The chain couples TRBV5-8 to TRBJ2-1; D gene ambiguous. Germline lookup yields CDR1 SGHTS and CDR2 YDEGEE. This CDR3 has 13 residues. V dropped 5 bases and J dropped 11 bases, with 17 bases sitting between them. DNA of the CDR3: TGTGCCAGCAGTGCCAGAAACGAGGAGAAGCAGTTCTTC. The encoded protein is CASSARNEEKQFF.